The T cell receptor beta chain under discussion was sequenced for a study of cytomegalovirus exposure and HLA in healthy donors. Study-level findings and limits: Researchers reported in a later analysis that common viral pathogens appeared linked to several top clusters. Donor immune exposure was known only as CMV serostatus. Compared with the approximately 670-donor mean, an Asian-associated ancestry cluster reportedly had fewer N-insertions, according to a later analysis.

Primers included in the PCR were 60 Vbeta and 13 Jbeta primers. The table came from immunoSEQ multiplex PCR; TCRdb's copy has only in-frame clones and leaves some out. The sample consists of about 150,000 clones, roughly 80% of them appearing once. This clone was seen only a few times. The antigen is unknown. The sequence came from a male donor in good health and CMV-seronegative. Sequencing was done on a sample of PBMCs.

The CDR3 DNA reads TGTGCCTGGGGTACTCCTGAGCAGTTCTTC. Translated, it gives CAWGTPEQFF. The rearrangement uses TRBV30 and TRBJ2-1; no clear D. Trimming left V 5 bases short and J 9 bases short, with 8 bases between. Germline lookup yields CDR1 GTSNPN and CDR2 SVGIG (reference sequence). The CDR3 totals 10 residues.